This TCR beta chain was sequenced in a study of siplizumab effects on memory and regulatory T cells. The CDR3 is 14 residues long. Trimming stripped 3 bases from V and 0 bases from J, with 9 bases between. The germline V gene has CDR1 SGDLS and CDR2 YYNGEE. In regard to this clone: Its antigen is not identified. Other DNA sequences in the sample encode the same CDR3.

General study results and limits: Significant reduction of alloreactive sequences traceable to unstimulated CD4+ memory cells was observed with siplizumab. Naive T cells seemed more diverse than memory cells; they also seemed major alloresponse contributors.

TCRdb keeps only in-frame clones here, not all; method: immunoSEQ multiplex PCR. The sample gives more than 90,000 clones, nearly 95% of which show up once; around 13% is in the top ten. Sequenced sample: non-Treg CD4+ T cells sorted from blood. The chain carries TRBV9 and TRBJ1-1, with D maybe TRBD1 (5 bases). The clonotype comes from a human donor in good health. The CDR3 sequence is CASSEGPLNTEAFF. The CDR3 DNA sequence: TGTGCCAGCAGCGAGGGGCCTTTGAACACTGAAGCTTTCTTT.